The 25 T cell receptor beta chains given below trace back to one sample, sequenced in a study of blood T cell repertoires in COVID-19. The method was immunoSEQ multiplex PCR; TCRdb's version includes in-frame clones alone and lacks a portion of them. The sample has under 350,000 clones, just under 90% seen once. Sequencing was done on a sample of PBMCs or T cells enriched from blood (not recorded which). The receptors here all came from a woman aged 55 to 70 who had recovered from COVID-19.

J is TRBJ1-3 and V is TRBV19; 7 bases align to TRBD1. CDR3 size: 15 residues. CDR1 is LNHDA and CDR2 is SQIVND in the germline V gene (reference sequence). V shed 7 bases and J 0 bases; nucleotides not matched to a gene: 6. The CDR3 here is CASTSGQSSGNTIYF. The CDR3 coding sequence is TGTGCCAGTACCTCGGGACAGAGCTCTGGAAACACCATATATTTT.

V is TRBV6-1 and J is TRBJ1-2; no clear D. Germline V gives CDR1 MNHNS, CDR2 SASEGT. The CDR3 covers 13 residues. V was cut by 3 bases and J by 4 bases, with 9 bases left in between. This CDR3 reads CASSDAASYGYTF. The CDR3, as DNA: TGTGCCAGCAGTGATGCAGCGAGCTATGGCTACACCTTC.

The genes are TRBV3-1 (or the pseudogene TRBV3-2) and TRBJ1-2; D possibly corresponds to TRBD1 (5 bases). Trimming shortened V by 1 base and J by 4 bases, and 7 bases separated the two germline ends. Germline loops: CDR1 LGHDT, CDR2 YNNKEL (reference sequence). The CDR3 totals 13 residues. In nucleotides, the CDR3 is TGTGCCAGCAGCCAAGGGGGCGGCTATGGCTACACCTTC. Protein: CASSQGGGYGYTF.

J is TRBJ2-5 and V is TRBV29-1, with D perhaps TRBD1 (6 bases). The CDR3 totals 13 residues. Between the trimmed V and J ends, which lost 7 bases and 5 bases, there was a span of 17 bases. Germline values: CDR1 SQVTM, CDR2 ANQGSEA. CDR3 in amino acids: CSATQGFGETQYF. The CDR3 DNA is TGCAGCGCAACCCAGGGGTTCGGGGAGACCCAGTACTTC. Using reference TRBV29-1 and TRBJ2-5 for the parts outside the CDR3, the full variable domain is SAVISQKPSRDICQRGTSLTIQCQVDSQVTMMFWYRQQPGQSLTLIATANQGSEATYESGFVIDKFPISRPNLTFSTLTVSNMSPEDSSIYLCSATQGFGETQYFGPGTRLLVL.

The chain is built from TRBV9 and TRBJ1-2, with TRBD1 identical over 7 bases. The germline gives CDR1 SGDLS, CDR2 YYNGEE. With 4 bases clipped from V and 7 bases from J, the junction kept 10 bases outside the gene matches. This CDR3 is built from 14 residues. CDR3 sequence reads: CASSTPQGWRGYTF. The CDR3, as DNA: TGTGCCAGCAGCACCCCACAGGGGTGGCGTGGCTACACCTTC.

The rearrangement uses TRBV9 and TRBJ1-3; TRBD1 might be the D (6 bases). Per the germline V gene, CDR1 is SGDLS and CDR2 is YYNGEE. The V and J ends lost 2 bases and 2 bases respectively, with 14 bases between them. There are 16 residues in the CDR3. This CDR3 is CASSVTSGTPGNTIYF. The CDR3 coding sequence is TGTGCCAGCAGCGTTACTTCCGGGACACCTGGAAACACCATATATTTT.

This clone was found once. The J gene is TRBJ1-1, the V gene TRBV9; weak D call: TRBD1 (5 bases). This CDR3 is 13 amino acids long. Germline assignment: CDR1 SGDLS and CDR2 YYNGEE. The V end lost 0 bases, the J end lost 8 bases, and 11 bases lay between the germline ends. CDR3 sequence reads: CASSVDHRTEAFF. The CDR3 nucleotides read TGTGCCAGCAGCGTAGACCATCGGACAGAAGCTTTCTTT.

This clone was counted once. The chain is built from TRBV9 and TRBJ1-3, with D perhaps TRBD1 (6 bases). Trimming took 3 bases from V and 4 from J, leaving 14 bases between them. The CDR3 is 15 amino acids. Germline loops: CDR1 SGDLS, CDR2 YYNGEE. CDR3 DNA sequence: TGTGCCAGCAGCGCCGCCAGGGGTTTAGGAAACACCATATATTTT. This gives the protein CASSAARGLGNTIYF.

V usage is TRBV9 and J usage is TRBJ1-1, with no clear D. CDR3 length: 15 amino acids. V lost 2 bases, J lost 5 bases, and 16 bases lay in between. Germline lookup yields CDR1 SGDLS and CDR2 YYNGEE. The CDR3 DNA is TGTGCCAGCAGCGTCGAACCGGGTCCAGCAACTGAAGCTTTCTTT. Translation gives CASSVEPGPATEAFF. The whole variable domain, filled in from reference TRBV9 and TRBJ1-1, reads DSGVTQTPKHLITATGQRVTLRCSPRSGDLSVYWYQQSLDQGLQFLIQYYNGEERAKGNILERFSAQQFPDLHSELNLSSLELGDSALYFCASSVEPGPATEAFFGQGTRLTVV.

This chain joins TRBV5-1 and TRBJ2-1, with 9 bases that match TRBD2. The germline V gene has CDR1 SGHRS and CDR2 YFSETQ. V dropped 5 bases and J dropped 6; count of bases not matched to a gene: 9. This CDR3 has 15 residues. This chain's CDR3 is CASRPPASGTNEQFF. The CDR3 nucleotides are TGCGCCAGCAGGCCCCCGGCTAGCGGGACCAATGAGCAGTTCTTC. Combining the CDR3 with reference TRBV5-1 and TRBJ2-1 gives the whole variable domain KAGVTQTPRYLIKTRGQQVTLSCSPISGHRSVSWYQQTPGQGLQFLFEYFSETQRNKGNFPGRFSGRQFSNSRSEMNVSTLELGDSALYLCASRPPASGTNEQFFGPGTRLTVL.

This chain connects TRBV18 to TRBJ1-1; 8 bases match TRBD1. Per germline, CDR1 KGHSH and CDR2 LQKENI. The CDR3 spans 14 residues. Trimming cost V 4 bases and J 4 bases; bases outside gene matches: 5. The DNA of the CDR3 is TGTGCCAGCTCACGCAGGGGGCGCGCCACTGAAGCTTTCTTT. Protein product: CASSRRGRATEAFF. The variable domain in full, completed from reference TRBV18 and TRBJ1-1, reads NAGVMQNPRHLVRRRGQEARLRCSPMKGHSHVYWYRQLPEEGLKFMVYLQKENIIDESGMPKERFSAEFPKEGPSILRIQQVVRGDSAAYFCASSRRGRATEAFFGQGTRLTVV.

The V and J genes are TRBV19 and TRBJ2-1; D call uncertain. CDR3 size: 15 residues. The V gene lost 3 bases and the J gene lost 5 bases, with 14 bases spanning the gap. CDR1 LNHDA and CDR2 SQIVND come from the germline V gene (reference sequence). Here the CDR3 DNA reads TGTGCCAGTAGTATTGCGGATTCTCTACACAATGAGCAGTTCTTC. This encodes CASSIADSLHNEQFF.

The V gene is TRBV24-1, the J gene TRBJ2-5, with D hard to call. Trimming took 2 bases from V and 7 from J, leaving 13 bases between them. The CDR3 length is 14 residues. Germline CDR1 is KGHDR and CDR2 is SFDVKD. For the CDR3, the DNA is TGTGCCACCAGTGATTATCGAGGTTTGGGGACCCAGTACTTC. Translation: CATSDYRGLGTQYF.

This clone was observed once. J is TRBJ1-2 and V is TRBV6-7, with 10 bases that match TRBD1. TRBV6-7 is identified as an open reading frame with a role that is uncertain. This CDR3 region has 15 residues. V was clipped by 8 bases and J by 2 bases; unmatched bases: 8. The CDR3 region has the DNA TGTGCCAGCTTTCAACGGGGACAGGGGAACTATGGCTACACCTTC. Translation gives CASFQRGQGNYGYTF.

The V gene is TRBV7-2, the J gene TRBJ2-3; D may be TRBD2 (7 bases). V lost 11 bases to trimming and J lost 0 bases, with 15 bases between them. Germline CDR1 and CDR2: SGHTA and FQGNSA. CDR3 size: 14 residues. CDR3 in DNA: TGTGCCGCAGAGGGGGGGGCAAGCACAGATACGCAGTATTTT. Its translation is CAAEGGASTDTQYF.

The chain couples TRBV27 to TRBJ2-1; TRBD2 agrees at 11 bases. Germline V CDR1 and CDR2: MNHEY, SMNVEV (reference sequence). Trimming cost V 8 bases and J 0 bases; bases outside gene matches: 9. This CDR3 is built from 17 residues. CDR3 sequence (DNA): TGTGCCAGCGCGCCGGGACTAGCGGCAAGCTCCTACAATGAGCAGTTCTTC. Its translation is CASAPGLAASSYNEQFF.

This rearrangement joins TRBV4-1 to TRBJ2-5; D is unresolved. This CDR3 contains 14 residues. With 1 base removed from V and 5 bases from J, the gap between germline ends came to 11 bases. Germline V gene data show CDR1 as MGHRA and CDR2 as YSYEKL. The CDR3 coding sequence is TGCGCCAGCAGCCAAGTGAGCCCATTGGAGACCCAGTACTTC. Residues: CASSQVSPLETQYF.

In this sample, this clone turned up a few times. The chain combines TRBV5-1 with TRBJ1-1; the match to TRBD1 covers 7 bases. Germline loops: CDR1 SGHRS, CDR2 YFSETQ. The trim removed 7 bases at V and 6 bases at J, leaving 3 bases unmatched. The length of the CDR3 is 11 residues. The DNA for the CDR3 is TGCGCCAGCGCTCAGGGGGCTGAAGCTTTCTTT. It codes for CASAQGAEAFF.

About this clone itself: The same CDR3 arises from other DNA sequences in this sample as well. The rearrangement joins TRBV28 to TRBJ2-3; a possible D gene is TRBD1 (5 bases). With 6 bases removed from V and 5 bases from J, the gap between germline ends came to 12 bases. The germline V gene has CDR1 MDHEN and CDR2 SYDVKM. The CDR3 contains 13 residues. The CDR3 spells CASSLSQGDTQYF. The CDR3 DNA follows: TGTGCCAGCAGCCTTTCTCAGGGAGATACGCAGTATTTT. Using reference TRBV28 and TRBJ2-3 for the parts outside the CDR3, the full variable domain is DVKVTQSSRYLVKRTGEKVFLECVQDMDHENMFWYRQDPGLGLRLIYFSYDVKMKEKGDIPEGYSVSREKKERFSLILESASTNQTSMYLCASSLSQGDTQYFGPGTRLTVL.

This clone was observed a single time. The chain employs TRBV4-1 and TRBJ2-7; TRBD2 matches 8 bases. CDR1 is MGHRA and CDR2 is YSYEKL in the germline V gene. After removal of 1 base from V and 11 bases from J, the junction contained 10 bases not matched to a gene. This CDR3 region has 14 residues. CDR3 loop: CASSQATPDSGKYF. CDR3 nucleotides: TGCGCCAGCAGCCAAGCTACCCCGGATAGCGGGAAGTACTTC.

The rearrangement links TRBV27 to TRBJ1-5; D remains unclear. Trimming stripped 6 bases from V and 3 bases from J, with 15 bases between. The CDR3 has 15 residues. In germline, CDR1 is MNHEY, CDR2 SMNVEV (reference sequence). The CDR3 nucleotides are TGTGCCAGCAGGATTTCGGGGTCGTCCAATCAGCCCCAGCATTTT. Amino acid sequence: CASRISGSSNQPQHF.

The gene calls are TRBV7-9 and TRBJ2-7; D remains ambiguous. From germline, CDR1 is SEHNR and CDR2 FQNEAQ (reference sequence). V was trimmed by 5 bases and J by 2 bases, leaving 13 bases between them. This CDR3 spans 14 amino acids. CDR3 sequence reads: CASSPPTVTYEQYF. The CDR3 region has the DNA TGTGCCAGCAGCCCCCCCACAGTTACCTACGAGCAGTACTTC.

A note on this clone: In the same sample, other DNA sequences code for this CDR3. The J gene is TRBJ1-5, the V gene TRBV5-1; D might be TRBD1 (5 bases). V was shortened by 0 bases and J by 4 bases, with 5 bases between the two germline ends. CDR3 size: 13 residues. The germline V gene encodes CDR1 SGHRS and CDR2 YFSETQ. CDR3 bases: TGCGCCAGCAGCTTGGGACAGAATCAGCCCCAGCATTTT. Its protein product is CASSLGQNQPQHF.

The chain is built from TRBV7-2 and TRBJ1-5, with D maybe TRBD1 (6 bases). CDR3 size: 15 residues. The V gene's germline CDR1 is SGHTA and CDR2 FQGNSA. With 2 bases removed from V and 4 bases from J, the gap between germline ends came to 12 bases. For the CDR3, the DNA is TGTGCCAGCAGCTTATTCGTGACAGGAAATCAGCCCCAGCATTTT. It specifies CASSLFVTGNQPQHF.

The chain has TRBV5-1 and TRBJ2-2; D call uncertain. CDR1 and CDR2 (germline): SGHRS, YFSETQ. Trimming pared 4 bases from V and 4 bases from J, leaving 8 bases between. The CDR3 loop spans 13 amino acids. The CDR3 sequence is CASSADFTGELFF. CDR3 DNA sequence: TGCGCCAGCAGCGCCGACTTCACCGGGGAGCTGTTTTTT.